Listed below are T cell receptor beta chains from one sample, sequenced in a study of cytomegalovirus exposure and HLA in healthy donors. Assay: immunoSEQ multiplex PCR; the TCRdb copy retains only in-frame clones and omits some. The sample includes 190,000 or so clones, roughly 78% of them seen just once. The sequencing sample was made of PBMCs. These receptors were collected from a girl under 18 in good health and CMV-seropositive. CDR3s leave out the opening cysteine and the closing phenylalanine or tryptophan.

J gene,CDR3 length,V gene,CDR3 protein
TRBJ1-1,13,TRBV5-6,ASSLGLGSNTEAF
TRBJ2-3,13,TRBV9,ASSVARGHTDTQY
TRBJ2-7,13,TRBV13,ASSLAGQGGYEQY
TRBJ2-3,16,TRBV2,ASSDEWGGGASTDTQY
TRBJ2-1,13,TRBV13,ASSEKSGGMDEQF
TRBJ2-2,10,TRBV6-5,ASEQDTGELF
TRBJ2-3,12,TRBV18,ASSPRVRTDTQY
TRBJ1-3,13,TRBV4-1,ASSQGGYTGNTIY
TRBJ2-7,11,TRBV7-6,ASSLGDTYEQY
TRBJ2-2,12,TRBV6-5,ASRQTGNTGELF
TRBJ2-7,10,TRBV18,ASSPNRGEQY
TRBJ2-1,13,TRBV5-4,ASSLPGGGYNEQF
TRBJ1-3,13,TRBV7-2,ASSPAVVEGNTIY
TRBJ1-6,12,TRBV10-3,AISGGQGGSPLH
TRBJ1-2,15,TRBV7-9,ASSPKTSGTGIYGYT
TRBJ2-2,15,TRBV12-5,ASGLDRGPANTGELF
TRBJ2-1,14,TRBV4-1,ASKRAGGLSYNEQF
TRBJ2-1,13,TRBV9,ASSSLWSSYNEQF
TRBJ2-3,12,TRBV6-5,ASSSGTGTDTQY
TRBJ2-2,14,TRBV6-6,ASSLGGPGYTGELF
TRBJ2-3,15,TRBV14,ASSQEKRGISTDTQY
TRBJ1-2,11,TRBV29-1,SVSAAGLYGYT
TRBJ1-1,11,TRBV10-1,ASSDRGLRQAF
TRBJ1-4,13,TRBV4-3,ASSYRDMPNEKLF
TRBJ1-1,12,TRBV13,ASSLRQGNTEAF
TRBJ1-1,11,TRBV27,ASSLRGDTEAF
TRBJ2-7,11,TRBV10-1,ASSGTGLYEQY
TRBJ2-1,16,TRBV9,ASSVELRGQAPNNEQF
TRBJ2-1,14,TRBV27,ASSPLAGAALNEQF
TRBJ2-7,14,TRBV27,ASSPTSGQSTYEQY
TRBJ1-5,11,TRBV7-2,ASSLRGNQPQH
TRBJ1-2,12,TRBV5-1,ASSQGGSDYGYT
TRBJ1-1,14,TRBV4-2,ASSQVRRERDTEAF
TRBJ1-4,11,TRBV5-1,ASSGGGSEKLF
TRBJ1-4,11,TRBV4-3,ASSQDGGEKLF
TRBJ2-5,14,TRBV13,ASSTPSGGASETQY
TRBJ1-2,11,TRBV18,ASSPGTGGGYT
TRBJ2-7,14,TRBV19,ASSNPPKDRGLEQY
TRBJ2-7,13,TRBV6-5,ASSYSTGPHYEQY
TRBJ1-5,14,TRBV28,ASSLRSTVSNQPQH
TRBJ2-1,14,TRBV6-6,ASSYSGQSGAREQF
TRBJ2-3,18,TRBV9,ASSVKQIDRDSPGTDTQY
TRBJ2-7,13,TRBV6-6,ASSMRTSPPYEQY
TRBJ2-2,15,TRBV7-9,ASSLSGGSEGTGELF
TRBJ2-5,13,TRBV7-7,ASSLSRGQQETQY
TRBJ1-4,17,TRBV5-5,ASSSGTGGPQSTNEKLF
TRBJ1-6,14,TRBV25-1,ASSETGKSYNSPLH
TRBJ1-4,12,TRBV13,ASSPIGEGEKLF
TRBJ2-2,10,TRBV5-6,ASSWGPGELF
TRBJ1-5,12,TRBV2,ASSVGGGNQPQH
TRBJ1-4,13,TRBV6-1,ASSEYFLEVEKLF
TRBJ1-5,11,TRBV11-2,ASSLRSNQPQH
TRBJ2-4,12,TRBV23-1,ASSQSRAQNIQY
TRBJ2-4,11,TRBV18,ASSPTGQNIQY
TRBJ2-7,13,TRBV7-8,ASSFPGQGLDEQY
TRBJ2-7,12,TRBV9,ASSPWDSSYEQY
TRBJ2-7,14,TRBV9,ASSVATGFTSYEQY
TRBJ2-3,13,TRBV2,ASSASGGPQGTQY
TRBJ2-3,14,TRBV7-9,ASSLGAANPPNTQY
TRBJ2-1,13,TRBV6-6,ASSPQGASYNEQF